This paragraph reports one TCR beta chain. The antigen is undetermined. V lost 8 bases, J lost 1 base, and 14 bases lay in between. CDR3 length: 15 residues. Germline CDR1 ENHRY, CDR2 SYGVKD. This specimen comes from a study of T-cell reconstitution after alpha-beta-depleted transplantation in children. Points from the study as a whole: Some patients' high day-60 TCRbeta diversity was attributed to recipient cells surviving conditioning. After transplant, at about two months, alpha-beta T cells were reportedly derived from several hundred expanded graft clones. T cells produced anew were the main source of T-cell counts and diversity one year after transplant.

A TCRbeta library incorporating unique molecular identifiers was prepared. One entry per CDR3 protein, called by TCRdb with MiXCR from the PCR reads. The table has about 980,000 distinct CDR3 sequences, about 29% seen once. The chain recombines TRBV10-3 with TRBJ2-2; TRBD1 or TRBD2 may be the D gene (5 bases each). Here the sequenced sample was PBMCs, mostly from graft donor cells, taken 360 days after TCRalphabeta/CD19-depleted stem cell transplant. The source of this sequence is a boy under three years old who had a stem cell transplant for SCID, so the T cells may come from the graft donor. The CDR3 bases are TGTGCCATCTGGTCGGGACCCGTGAACACCGGGGAGCTGTTTTTT. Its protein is CAIWSGPVNTGELFF.